Shown below are 15 T cell receptor beta chains from a single sample sequenced in a study of Ad26.COV2.S vaccination and SARS-CoV-2 variants. Treatment noted: roughly 19 received Ad26.COV2.S at low or high dose, single or two shots; 5 received placebo; per-sample allocation not given. Sampling was performed 63 days after the first vaccine or placebo injection. The assay was immunoSEQ multiplex PCR, and TCRdb's table has in-frame clones only and misses some. The data contain about 420,000 clones, 88% of them singletons. Source: peripheral blood, taken in a trial of Ad26.COV2.S vaccine versus placebo. The receptors come from a person aged 18 to 59 who received the Ad26.COV2.S COVID-19 vaccine or a placebo.

The V and J genes are TRBV7-9 and TRBJ1-2; D possibly corresponds to TRBD1 (6 bases). There are 17 residues in the CDR3. The V and J ends lost 5 bases and 2 bases respectively, with 21 bases between them. Germline CDR1 is SEHNR and CDR2 is FQNEAQ (reference sequence). CDR3 amino acids: CASSPRPGQRVNYGYTF. Here the CDR3 DNA reads TGTGCCAGCAGCCCCCGCCCCGGACAGAGGGTGAACTATGGCTACACCTTC.

DNA for the CDR3: TGTGCCAGCAGCGTTCGGACGGGGGGCTCCTACAATGAGCAGTTCTTC. This sequence encodes CASSVRTGGSYNEQFF. The rearrangement uses TRBV7-9 and TRBJ2-1; 7 bases fit TRBD2. Germline V gene sequence: CDR1 SEHNR, CDR2 FQNEAQ (reference sequence). The V gene end was trimmed by 5 bases and the J gene end by 0 bases; junction bases not matched to a gene: 7. The CDR3 covers 16 residues.

The chain's CDR3 is CASRVQGAITGELFF. The CDR3 nucleotides read TGTGCCAGCAGGGTACAGGGGGCAATCACCGGGGAGCTGTTTTTT. The chain uses TRBV7-9 and TRBJ2-2; 9 positions agree with TRBD1. Germline values: CDR1 SEHNR, CDR2 FQNEAQ (reference sequence). Trimming took 6 bases from V and 4 from J; bases not matched to a gene: 6. There are 15 residues in the CDR3.

This chain links TRBV6-5 with TRBJ2-5, with D possibly TRBD2 on 6 matching bases. Germline V gives CDR1 MNHEY, CDR2 SVGAGI. With 8 bases removed from V and 13 bases from J, the gap between germline ends came to 26 bases. CDR3 length equals 14 residues. As DNA, the CDR3 is TGTGCCAGCGACTATTCCGGGACTCTTAATTCGGGGTACTTC. Its translation is CASDYSGTLNSGYF.

J is TRBJ2-7 and V is TRBV10-3; a possible D gene is TRBD1 (6 bases). Trimming stripped 2 bases from V and 5 bases from J, with 13 bases between. CDR1 ENHRY and CDR2 SYGVKD come from the germline V gene. The CDR3 is made up of 14 amino acids. The CDR3 DNA follows: TGTGCCATCAGTGAGAAACAGGGTAGGAACGAGCAGTACTTC. Residues: CAISEKQGRNEQYF.

The chain has TRBV9 and TRBJ2-1; maybe TRBD1 (6 bases). The CDR3 length is 14 residues. Trimming took off 4 bases at V and 5 bases at J, with 13 bases between the two ends. Germline lookup yields CDR1 SGDLS and CDR2 YYNGEE. CDR3 in amino acids: CASSTRDNHNEQFF. The CDR3 DNA reads as TGTGCCAGCAGCACCCGGGACAACCACAATGAGCAGTTCTTC.

This chain connects TRBV2 to TRBJ2-7; the match to TRBD2 covers 8 bases. CDR1 SNHLY and CDR2 FYNNEI come from the germline V gene. V was pared by 0 bases and J by 2 bases, with 6 bases of the junction left unmatched. The CDR3 has 16 residues. The CDR3 region has the DNA TGTGCCAGCAGTGAAGCTGTGCCGGGGGGGGCCTACGAGCAGTACTTC. Translated, it gives CASSEAVPGGAYEQYF.

The J gene is TRBJ2-4, the V gene TRBV28; TRBD1 matches at 7 bases. The germline gives CDR1 MDHEN, CDR2 SYDVKM. The CDR3 runs to 14 residues. J was trimmed by 5 bases and V by 5 bases; bases with no gene match: 6. CDR3 region: CASSPETGQNIQYF. The CDR3, as DNA: TGTGCCAGCAGTCCCGAGACAGGGCAAAACATTCAGTACTTC.

The J gene is TRBJ1-4, the V gene TRBV11-2, with 7 bases aligning to TRBD1. V was pared by 5 bases and J by 0 bases, with 6 bases of the junction left unmatched. Germline loops: CDR1 SGHAT, CDR2 FQNNGV. This CDR3 has 16 amino acids. The CDR3 DNA follows: TGTGCCAGCAGCCCGGGACAGATTGCAACTAATGAAAAACTGTTTTTT. It codes for CASSPGQIATNEKLFF.

V gene TRBV7-3 combines with J gene TRBJ1-1; D gene unclear. V was shortened by 5 bases and J by 11 bases, with 18 bases between the two germline ends. CDR1 SGHTA and CDR2 FQGTGA come from the germline V gene. This CDR3 comprises 13 residues. The CDR3 is CASSPWPGSGAFF. DNA for the CDR3: TGTGCCAGCAGCCCATGGCCAGGTTCCGGCGCTTTCTTT.

CDR3 loop: CASSWRLPEEETQYF. The CDR3 bases are TGCGCCAGCAGCTGGAGGCTGCCAGAAGAAGAGACCCAGTACTTC. The chain recombines TRBV5-1 with TRBJ2-5, with D perhaps matching TRBD2 (5 bases). Germline loops: CDR1 SGHRS, CDR2 YFSETQ. The CDR3 runs 15 residues. V was cut by 3 bases and J by 3 bases, with 15 bases left in between.

This rearrangement joins TRBV28 to TRBJ1-2, with a weak D call TRBD1 (6 bases). Germline lookup yields CDR1 MDHEN and CDR2 SYDVKM. Deletions cut 7 bases from V and 1 base from J, with 13 bases between. The CDR3 totals 14 residues. The DNA of the CDR3 is TGTGCCAGCAATGGTCGAGGGGGTAACTATGGCTACACCTTC. It translates to CASNGRGGNYGYTF.

The V gene is TRBV6-5, the J gene TRBJ2-3; D may match TRBD1 or TRBD2 (5 bases each). V lost 4 bases and J lost 2, with 16 bases in between. Germline values: CDR1 MNHEY, CDR2 SVGAGI. The CDR3 covers 16 residues. The CDR3 sequence: CASSLGPGSLTDTQYF. The CDR3 DNA sequence: TGTGCCAGCAGTTTGGGACCTGGGTCTCTCACAGATACGCAGTATTTT.

The chain links TRBV7-2 to TRBJ1-5; 9 bases agree with TRBD1. Trimming cost V 1 base and J 7 bases; bases outside gene matches: 5. The CDR3 has 15 residues. The germline CDR1 and CDR2 sequences are SGHTA and FQGNSA. CDR3 DNA: TGTGCCAGCAGCTTAGAGACAGGGGGTGGCCAGCCCCAGCATTTT. Amino acid sequence: CASSLETGGGQPQHF.

The V call is TRBV19, the J call TRBJ2-7; the match to TRBD2 covers 12 bases. CDR1 is LNHDA, CDR2 SQIVND, per germline (reference sequence). V lost 0 bases to trimming and J lost 5 bases; unmatched junction nucleotides: 11. This CDR3 is 18 amino acids long. CDR3 protein: CASSIDLLAGGPRNEQYF. In DNA, the CDR3 is TGTGCCAGTAGTATAGATCTGCTAGCGGGGGGGCCGAGGAACGAGCAGTACTTC.